A selection of T cell receptor beta chains follows, all from one sample in a study of shared clonotypes between healthy human individuals. Produced via immunoSEQ multiplex PCR; TCRdb's table is partial and in-frame only. The sample includes a few million clones, more than 85% of them seen just once. What was sequenced was naive CD4+ T cells from PBMCs. The receptor set was obtained from a young man in good health. Some clones in this sample may be carry-over from other donors' samples. CDR3s include the opening cysteine and the closing phenylalanine or tryptophan. The D gene is left open where the match is weak. The listing skips clone size in some rows; elsewhere it reads once, few, many or a size class.

>-|TRBD2|TRBV28|17|TRBJ2-1
CASSALDERESYNEQFF
TGTGCCAGCAGTGCACTCGACGAGCGGGAGTCCTACAATGAGCAGTTCTTC
>-|TRBD1|TRBV6-1|15|TRBJ1-2
CASRLGDRTYYGYTF
TGTGCCAGCAGATTAGGGGACAGAACCTACTATGGCTACACCTTC
>-|TRBD1|TRBV25-1|15|TRBJ2-7
CASMTDRVLSYEQYF
TGTGCCAGCATGACGGACAGGGTACTTTCCTACGAGCAGTACTTC
>-|TRBD1|TRBV5-1|16|TRBJ1-1
CASRPQLTQGATEAFF
TGCGCCAGCCGTCCGCAGCTCACACAGGGGGCCACTGAAGCTTTCTTT
>-|TRBD1|TRBV5-1|14|TRBJ2-3
CASSPRTGADTQYF
TGCGCCAGCAGCCCGAGGACAGGGGCAGATACGCAGTATTTT
>-|-|TRBV6-1|17|TRBJ1-5
CASSGVSQHYSNQPQHF
TGTGCCAGCAGTGGGGTTTCGCAGCATTATAGCAATCAGCCCCAGCATTTT
>-|TRBD2|TRBV5-4|14|TRBJ2-1
CASRVLAGEAEQFF
TGTGCCAGCAGAGTACTAGCGGGAGAGGCTGAGCAGTTCTTC
>-|-|TRBV25-1|12|TRBJ1-2
CASSEAVYGYTF
TGTGCCAGCAGTGAGGCGGTTTATGGCTACACCTTC
>-|-|TRBV4-2|17|TRBJ1-1
CASSQPKRWEGDTEAFF
TGTGCCAGCAGCCAACCCAAGAGGTGGGAAGGGGACACTGAAGCTTTCTTT
>-|-|TRBV28|15|TRBJ2-6
CASSFQPSGANVLTF
TGTGCCAGCAGTTTCCAACCCTCTGGGGCCAACGTCCTGACTTTC
>-|-|TRBV5-6|17|TRBJ2-1
CASSLSSTLSSYNEQFF
TGTGCCAGCAGCTTGAGTAGCACTCTCAGCTCCTACAATGAGCAGTTCTTC
>-|-|TRBV2|12|TRBJ2-5
CASSEVPETQYF
TGTGCCAGCAGTGAAGTCCCGGAGACCCAGTACTTC
>-|-|TRBV15|15|TRBJ2-7
CATSKQNTGFYEQYF
TGTGCCACCAGCAAACAAAACACAGGGTTCTACGAGCAGTACTTC
>-|-|TRBV6-1|14|TRBJ1-1
CASRLTNMNTEAFF
TGTGCCAGCAGGCTGACGAACATGAACACTGAAGCTTTCTTT
>-|TRBD1|TRBV7-2|14|TRBJ2-5
CASSWDRAEETQYF
TGTGCCAGCAGCTGGGACAGGGCGGAAGAGACCCAGTACTTC
>-|TRBD1|TRBV6-5|14|TRBJ2-1
CASATGFVYNEQFF
TGTGCCAGCGCGACAGGGTTTGTCTACAATGAGCAGTTCTTC
>-|TRBD2|TRBV28|14|TRBJ2-7
CASRGTSGVYEQYF
TGTGCCAGCAGGGGGACTAGCGGGGTCTACGAGCAGTACTTC
>-|TRBD2|TRBV7-9|16|TRBJ2-7
CASSLAWTSGRYEQYF
TGTGCCAGCAGCTTAGCGTGGACTAGCGGGAGGTACGAGCAGTACTTC
>-|-|TRBV4-1|16|TRBJ2-1
CASSQPRRGKGGEQFF
TGCGCCAGCAGCCAGCCACGACGAGGGAAGGGAGGTGAGCAGTTCTTC
>-|-|TRBV6-6|15|TRBJ1-5
CASSYGMVGGQPQHF
TGTGCCAGCAGTTACGGTATGGTGGGGGGACAGCCCCAGCATTTT
>-|-|TRBV5-1|15|TRBJ1-1
CASSLAGAPYTEAFF
TGCGCCAGCAGTCTTGCAGGGGCACCTTACACTGAAGCTTTCTTT
>-|-|TRBV19|12|TRBJ1-1
CASRAQGPEAFF
TGTGCCAGTAGGGCACAGGGCCCTGAAGCTTTCTTT
>-|-|TRBV7-2|16|TRBJ2-3
CASSLVGSRYTDTQYF
TGTGCCAGCAGCTTAGTCGGGTCGAGGTACACAGATACGCAGTATTTT
>-|-|TRBV28|13|TRBJ2-7
CASNSGGGYEQYF
TGTGCCAGTAATAGCGGAGGGGGTTACGAGCAGTACTTC
>-|-|TRBV28|12|TRBJ1-5
CASSSFDQPQHF
TGTGCCAGCAGTTCCTTCGATCAGCCCCAGCATTTT
>-|TRBD2|TRBV9|16|TRBJ2-1
CASSATGTSAYNEQFF
TGTGCCAGCAGCGCCACCGGGACTAGCGCCTACAATGAGCAGTTCTTC
>-|TRBD1|TRBV9|15|TRBJ1-3
CASTRQGAKGNTIYF
TGTGCCAGCACTCGGCAGGGGGCGAAAGGAAACACCATATATTTT
>once|TRBD1|TRBV5-4|17|TRBJ2-5
CASSSNGQGTRGETQYF
TGTGCCAGCAGCTCGAATGGACAGGGGACAAGAGGGGAGACCCAGTACTTC